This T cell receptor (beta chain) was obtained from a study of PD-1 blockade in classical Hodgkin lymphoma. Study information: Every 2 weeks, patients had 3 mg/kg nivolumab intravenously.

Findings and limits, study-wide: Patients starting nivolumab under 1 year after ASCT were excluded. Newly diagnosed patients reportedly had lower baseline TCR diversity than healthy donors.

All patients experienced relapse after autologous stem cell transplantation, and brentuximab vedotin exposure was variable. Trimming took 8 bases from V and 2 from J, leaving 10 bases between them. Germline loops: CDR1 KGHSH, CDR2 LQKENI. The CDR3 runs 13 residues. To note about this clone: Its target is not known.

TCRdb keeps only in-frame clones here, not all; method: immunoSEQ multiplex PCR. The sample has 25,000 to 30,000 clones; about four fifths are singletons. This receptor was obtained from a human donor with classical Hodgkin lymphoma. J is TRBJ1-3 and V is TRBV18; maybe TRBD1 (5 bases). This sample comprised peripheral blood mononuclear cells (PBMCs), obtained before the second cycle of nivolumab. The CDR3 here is CASLGTPGNTIYF. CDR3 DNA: TGTGCCAGCCTGGGGACGCCTGGAAACACCATATATTTT.